The clone carrying this T cell receptor beta chain has a handful of counts. The antigen remains unidentified. The sample originates from a study of response to subunit inactivated influenza vaccine. Findings and limits, study-wide: The authors offered the suggestion that each seasonal influenza vaccination recruits few new T cells.

The length of the CDR3 is 13 residues. Trimming cost V 0 bases and J 7 bases, with 13 bases left between them. CDR1 is DFQATT, CDR2 SNEGSKA, per germline (reference sequence). TCRdb reprocessed the RT-PCR reads via MiXCR and lists one record per CDR3 protein. The table includes roughly 170,000 distinct CDR3 sequences, about 10% detected once. The receptor's source is a man in his fifties who received an inactivated influenza vaccine. The sample in question was non-naive T cells sorted from PBMCs, obtained on the day of vaccination. This chain joins TRBV20-1 and TRBJ2-7; D might be TRBD1 or TRBD2, each matching 5 bases. The CDR3 coding sequence is TGCAGTGCTAGAGACCCTTCGGGGCCAGAGCAGTACTTC. It yields the protein CSARDPSGPEQYF.